One and the same sample provided the 4 T cell receptor beta chains below, sequenced in a study of blood T cell repertoires in COVID-19. The data were produced by immunoSEQ multiplex PCR, yet TCRdb's version contains in-frame clones alone and is incomplete. This table has 300,000 to 400,000 clones, roughly 88% appearing once. The specimen was PBMCs or T cells enriched from blood (not recorded which). The receptors here all came from a woman aged 25-40 years with acute COVID-19.

This clone was counted between two and nine times. J is TRBJ2-3 and V is TRBV2; the match to TRBD2 covers 8 bases. CDR1 and CDR2 from the germline V gene are SNHLY and FYNNEI. The CDR3 is 13 residues long. J lost 5 bases, V lost 6 bases, and 4 bases had no gene match. CDR3 DNA: TGTGCCAGCAGAGGGCGGGGGGAAGATACGCAGTATTTT. It is translated as CASRGRGEDTQYF.

The chain joins TRBV6-1 to TRBJ2-1, with TRBD2 matching 7 bases. The CDR3 has 16 residues. Losses at the gene ends were 0 bases for V and 5 bases for J; bases not matched to a gene: 7. Looked up from germline, CDR1 is MNHNS and CDR2 is SASEGT. The CDR3 bases are TGTGCCAGCAGTGAAGCACGCGGGGGACCCGACAATGAGCAGTTCTTC. This gives the protein CASSEARGGPDNEQFF.

This chain connects TRBV27 to TRBJ1-6; D not certain. Germline lookup yields CDR1 MNHEY and CDR2 SMNVEV (reference sequence). V lost 3 bases to trimming and J lost 0 bases, with 12 bases between them. The length of the CDR3 is 17 residues. The DNA of the CDR3 is TGTGCCAGCAGTTTGGGAGGACTTAGCTCCTATAATTCACCCCTCCACTTT. Its translation is CASSLGGLSSYNSPLHF.

The V gene is TRBV7-9, the J gene TRBJ1-2; 7 nucleotides agree with TRBD1. The CDR3 is made up of 14 amino acids. Germline V gives CDR1 SEHNR, CDR2 FQNEAQ (reference sequence). V shed 4 bases and J 4 bases; nucleotides not matched to a gene: 6. The CDR3 loop is CASSSSGQLYGYTF. The CDR3 region has the DNA TGTGCCAGCAGCTCCTCGGGACAGCTCTATGGCTACACCTTC.